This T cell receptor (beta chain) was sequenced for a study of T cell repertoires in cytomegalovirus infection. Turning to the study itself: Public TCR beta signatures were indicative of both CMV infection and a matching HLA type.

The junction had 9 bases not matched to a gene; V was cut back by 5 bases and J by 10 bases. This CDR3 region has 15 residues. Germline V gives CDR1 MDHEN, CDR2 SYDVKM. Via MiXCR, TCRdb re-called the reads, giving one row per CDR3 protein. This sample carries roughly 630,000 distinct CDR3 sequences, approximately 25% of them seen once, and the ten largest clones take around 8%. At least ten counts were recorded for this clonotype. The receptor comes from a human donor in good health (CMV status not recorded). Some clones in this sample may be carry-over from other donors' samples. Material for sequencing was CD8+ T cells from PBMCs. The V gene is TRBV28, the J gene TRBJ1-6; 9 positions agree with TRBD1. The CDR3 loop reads CASSLGRTGVSPLHF. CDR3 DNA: TGTGCCAGCAGTCTTGGTCGGACAGGGGTCTCACCCCTCCACTTT. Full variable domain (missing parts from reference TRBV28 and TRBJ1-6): DVKVTQSSRYLVKRTGEKVFLECVQDMDHENMFWYRQDPGLGLRLIYFSYDVKMKEKGDIPEGYSVSREKKERFSLILESASTNQTSMYLCASSLGRTGVSPLHFGNGTRLTVT.